These 11 T cell receptor beta chains share one sample of origin, sequenced in a study of blood T cell repertoires in COVID-19. Only in-frame clones appear in the TCRdb table, and some are missing; sequencing was by immunoSEQ multiplex PCR. The sample carries 39,000 or so clones, approximately 93% recorded once. The sample consisted of peripheral blood. These receptors all come from a man aged 45-60 years with active COVID-19.

V gene TRBV19 combines with J gene TRBJ2-2; 10 bases are a match to TRBD2. The CDR3 sequence is 16 residues long. The trim removed 2 bases at V and 6 bases at J, leaving 6 bases unmatched. Per germline, CDR1 LNHDA and CDR2 SQIVND (reference sequence). CDR3 region: CASSISKRGGAGELFF. The CDR3 DNA reads as TGTGCCAGTAGTATATCTAAGCGGGGGGGAGCCGGGGAGCTGTTTTTT.

The chain has TRBV9 and TRBJ2-5; TRBD2 is a possible D gene (6 bases). Germline values: CDR1 SGDLS, CDR2 YYNGEE. Trimming stripped 4 bases from V and 1 base from J, with 20 bases between. The CDR3 is made up of 17 amino acids. This chain's CDR3 is CASSFTGDGRLQETQYF. The DNA of the CDR3 is TGTGCCAGCAGCTTCACGGGGGACGGACGCCTCCAAGAGACCCAGTACTTC.

The chain recombines TRBV7-2 with TRBJ2-3; weak D call: TRBD2 (5 bases). The V end was cut by 5 bases, the J end by 3 bases, with 15 bases between. The CDR3 totals 15 residues. CDR1 SGHTA and CDR2 FQGNSA come from the germline V gene. CDR3 in amino acids: CASSPGLARTDTQYF. The CDR3 DNA sequence: TGTGCCAGCAGCCCCGGACTGGCTAGGACAGATACGCAGTATTTT.

The sample holds a few counts of this clone. The chain joins TRBV25-1 to TRBJ1-2; possibly TRBD1 for D (5 bases). Trimming cost V 5 bases and J 0 bases, with 10 bases left between them. CDR1 and CDR2 (germline): MGHDK, SYGVNS. This CDR3 contains 14 residues. The CDR3 sequence is CASSLQGANYGYTF. CDR3 in DNA: TGTGCCAGCAGTCTGCAGGGTGCTAACTATGGCTACACCTTC.

This chain uses TRBV2 with TRBJ2-2, with D tentatively TRBD2 (5 bases). CDR3 size: 14 residues. Trimming cost V 7 bases and J 5 bases, with 14 bases left between them. Per the germline V gene, CDR1 is SNHLY and CDR2 is FYNNEI. CDR3 nucleotides: TGTGCCAGCAAGACGGGAATTCCTACCGGGGAGCTGTTTTTT. Translating it yields CASKTGIPTGELFF. The full variable domain, its missing parts supplied by reference TRBV2 and TRBJ2-2, is EPEVTQTPSHQVTQMGQEVILRCVPISNHLYFYWYRQILGQKVEFLVSFYNNEISEKSEIFDDQFSVERPDGSNFTLKIRSTKLEDSAMYFCASKTGIPTGELFFGEGSRLTVL.

The chain employs TRBV24-1 and TRBJ2-3, with TRBD2 as a possible D gene (5 bases). Germline V lookup: CDR1 KGHDR, CDR2 SFDVKD. The V gene lost 3 bases and the J gene lost 4 bases, with 13 bases spanning the gap. This CDR3 spans 15 amino acids. The CDR3 loop is CATSDPERAADTQYF. In nucleotides, the CDR3 is TGTGCCACCAGTGATCCAGAACGAGCGGCAGATACGCAGTATTTT.

The CDR3 DNA reads TGTGCCAGCAGCTTAGGAACAGGGCCCTACAATGAGCAGTTCTTC. Its translation is CASSLGTGPYNEQFF. The rearrangement joins TRBV7-3 to TRBJ2-1; the D gene is possibly TRBD1 (6 bases). V was trimmed by 2 bases and J by 2 bases, leaving 10 bases between them. This CDR3 is 15 amino acids long. Germline V gene data show CDR1 as SGHTA and CDR2 as FQGTGA.

The gene calls are TRBV5-6 and TRBJ2-3; D gene ambiguous. Germline V gene data show CDR1 as SGHDT and CDR2 as YYEEEE. V was shortened by 0 bases and J by 6 bases, with 11 bases between the two germline ends. This CDR3 is built from 14 residues. CDR3: CASSLALIRDTQYF. CDR3 nucleotide sequence: TGTGCCAGCAGCTTGGCCTTAATCCGGGATACGCAGTATTTT.

The chain has TRBV18 and TRBJ2-3; 14 bases are shared with TRBD2. CDR1 is KGHSH and CDR2 is LQKENI in the germline V gene. The CDR3 loop spans 15 amino acids. After removal of 6 bases from V and 5 bases from J, the junction contained 4 bases not matched to a gene. CDR3 nucleotides: TGTGCCAGCTCGCTCGGGACTAGCGGGGGAGATACGCAGTATTTT. Protein product: CASSLGTSGGDTQYF.

The chain combines TRBV9 with TRBJ1-1, with a possible D match to TRBD1 (6 bases). The V gene's germline CDR1 is SGDLS and CDR2 YYNGEE. CDR3 length equals 17 residues. The V gene lost 1 base and the J gene lost 2 bases, with 18 bases spanning the gap. This CDR3 reads CASSVKLKGGGNTEAFF. The CDR3 DNA reads TGTGCCAGCAGCGTAAAGCTTAAGGGAGGGGGAAACACTGAAGCTTTCTTT.

V usage is TRBV2 and J usage is TRBJ2-3; 8 bases are shared with TRBD2. This CDR3 is built from 15 residues. Germline trimming cut 6 bases from V and 4 bases from J; bases unmatched to any gene: 9. Germline CDR1 is SNHLY and CDR2 is FYNNEI. The CDR3 region is CASSKYSGESDTQYF. DNA of the CDR3: TGTGCCAGCAGCAAATATAGCGGGGAATCAGATACGCAGTATTTT.